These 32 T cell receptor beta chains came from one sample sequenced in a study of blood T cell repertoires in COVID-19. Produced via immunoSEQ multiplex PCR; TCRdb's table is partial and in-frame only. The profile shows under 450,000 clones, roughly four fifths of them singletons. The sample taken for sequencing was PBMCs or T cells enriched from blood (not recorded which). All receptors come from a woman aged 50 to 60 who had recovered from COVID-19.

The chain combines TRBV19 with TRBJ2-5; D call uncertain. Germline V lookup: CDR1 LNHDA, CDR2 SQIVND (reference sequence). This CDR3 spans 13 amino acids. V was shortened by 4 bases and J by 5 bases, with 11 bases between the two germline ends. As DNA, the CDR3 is TGTGCCAGTAGTACGGCGCGGTGGGAGACCCAGTACTTC. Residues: CASSTARWETQYF.

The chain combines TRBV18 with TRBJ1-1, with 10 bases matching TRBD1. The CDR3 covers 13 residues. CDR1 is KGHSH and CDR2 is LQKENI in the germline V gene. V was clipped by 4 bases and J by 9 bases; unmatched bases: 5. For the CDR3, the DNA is TGTGCCAGCTCACTCGGACAGGGGGAGAAAGCTTTCTTT. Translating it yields CASSLGQGEKAFF. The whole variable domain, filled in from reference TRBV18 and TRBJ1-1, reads NAGVMQNPRHLVRRRGQEARLRCSPMKGHSHVYWYRQLPEEGLKFMVYLQKENIIDESGMPKERFSAEFPKEGPSILRIQQVVRGDSAAYFCASSLGQGEKAFFGQGTRLTVV.

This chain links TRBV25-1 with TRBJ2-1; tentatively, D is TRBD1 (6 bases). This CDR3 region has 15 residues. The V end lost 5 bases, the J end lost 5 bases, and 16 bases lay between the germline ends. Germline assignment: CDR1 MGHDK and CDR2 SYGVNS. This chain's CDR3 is CASSPPGGQHNEQFF. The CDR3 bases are TGTGCCAGCAGTCCCCCAGGAGGACAGCACAATGAGCAGTTCTTC.

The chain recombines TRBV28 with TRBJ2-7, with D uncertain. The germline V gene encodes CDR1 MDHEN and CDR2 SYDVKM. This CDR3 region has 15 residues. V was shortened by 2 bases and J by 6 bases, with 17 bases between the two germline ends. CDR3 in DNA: TGTGCCAGCAGTTTAAGAAGTGGCGGTCCGGGCGAGCAGTACTTC. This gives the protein CASSLRSGGPGEQYF. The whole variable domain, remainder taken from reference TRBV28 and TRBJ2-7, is DVKVTQSSRYLVKRTGEKVFLECVQDMDHENMFWYRQDPGLGLRLIYFSYDVKMKEKGDIPEGYSVSREKKERFSLILESASTNQTSMYLCASSLRSGGPGEQYFGPGTRLTVT.

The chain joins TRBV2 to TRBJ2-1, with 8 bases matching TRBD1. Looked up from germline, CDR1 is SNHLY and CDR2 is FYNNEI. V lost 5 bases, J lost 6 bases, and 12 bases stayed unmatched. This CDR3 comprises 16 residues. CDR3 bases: TGTGCCAGCAGTTCCCTACCGGGACAGGTCCGCAATGAGCAGTTCTTC. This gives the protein CASSSLPGQVRNEQFF.

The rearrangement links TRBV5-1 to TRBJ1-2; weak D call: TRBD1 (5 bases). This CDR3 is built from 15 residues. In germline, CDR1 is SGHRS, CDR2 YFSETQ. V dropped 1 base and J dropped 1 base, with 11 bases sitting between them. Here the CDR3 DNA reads TGCGCCAGCAGCTTGTCTCCAGGGATTAACTATGGCTACACCTTC. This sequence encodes CASSLSPGINYGYTF. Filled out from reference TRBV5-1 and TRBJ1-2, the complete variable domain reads KAGVTQTPRYLIKTRGQQVTLSCSPISGHRSVSWYQQTPGQGLQFLFEYFSETQRNKGNFPGRFSGRQFSNSRSEMNVSTLELGDSALYLCASSLSPGINYGYTFGSGTRLTVV.

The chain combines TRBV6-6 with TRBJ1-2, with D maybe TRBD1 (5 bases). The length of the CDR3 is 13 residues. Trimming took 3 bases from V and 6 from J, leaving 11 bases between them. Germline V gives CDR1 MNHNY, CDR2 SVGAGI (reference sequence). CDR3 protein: CASSYGVGDGYTF. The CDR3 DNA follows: TGTGCCAGCAGTTATGGCGTAGGGGATGGCTACACCTTC.

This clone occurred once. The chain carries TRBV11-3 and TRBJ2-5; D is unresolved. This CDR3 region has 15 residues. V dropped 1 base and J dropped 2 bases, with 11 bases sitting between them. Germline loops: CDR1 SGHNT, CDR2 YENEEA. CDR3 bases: TGTGCCAGCAGCTTAGTTTTGGCAGCGCAAGAGACCCAGTACTTC. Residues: CASSLVLAAQETQYF.

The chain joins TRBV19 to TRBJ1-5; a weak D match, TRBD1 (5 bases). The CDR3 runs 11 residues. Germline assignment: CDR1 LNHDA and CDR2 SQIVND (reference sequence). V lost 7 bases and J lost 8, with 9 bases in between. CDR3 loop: CASTSGEPQHF. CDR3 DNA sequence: TGTGCCAGTACCTCGGGGGAGCCCCAGCATTTT.

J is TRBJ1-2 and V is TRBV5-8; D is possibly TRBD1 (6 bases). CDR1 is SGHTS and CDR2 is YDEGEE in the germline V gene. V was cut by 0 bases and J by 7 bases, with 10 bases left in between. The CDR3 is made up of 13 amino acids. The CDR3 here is CASSLERGFGYTF. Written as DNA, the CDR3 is TGTGCCAGCAGCTTGGAGAGGGGGTTTGGCTACACCTTC.

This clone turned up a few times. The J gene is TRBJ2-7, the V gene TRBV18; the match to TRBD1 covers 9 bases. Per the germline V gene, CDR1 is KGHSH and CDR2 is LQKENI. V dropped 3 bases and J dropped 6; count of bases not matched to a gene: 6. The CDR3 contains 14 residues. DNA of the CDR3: TGTGCCAGCTCACCCACGGTGGACAGGGGCGAGCAGTACTTC. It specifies CASSPTVDRGEQYF.

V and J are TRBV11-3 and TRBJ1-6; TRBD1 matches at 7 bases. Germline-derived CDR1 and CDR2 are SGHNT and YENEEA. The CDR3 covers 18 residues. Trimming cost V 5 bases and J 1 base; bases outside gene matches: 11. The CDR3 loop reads CASSPRQGMLSYNSPLHF. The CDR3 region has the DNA TGTGCCAGCAGCCCCCGACAGGGAATGCTTTCCTATAATTCACCCCTCCACTTT.

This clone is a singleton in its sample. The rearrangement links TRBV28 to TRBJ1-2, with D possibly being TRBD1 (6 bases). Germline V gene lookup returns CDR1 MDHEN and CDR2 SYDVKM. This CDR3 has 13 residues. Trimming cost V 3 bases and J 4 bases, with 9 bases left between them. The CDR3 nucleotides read TGTGCCAGCAGTTTTGGCAGGGGCTATGGCTACACCTTC. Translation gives CASSFGRGYGYTF.

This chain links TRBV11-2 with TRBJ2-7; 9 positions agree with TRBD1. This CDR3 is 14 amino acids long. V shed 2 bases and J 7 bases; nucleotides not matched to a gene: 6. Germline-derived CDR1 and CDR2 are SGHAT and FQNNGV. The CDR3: CASSLPGQGVEQYF. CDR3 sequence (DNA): TGTGCCAGCAGCTTACCGGGACAGGGAGTGGAGCAGTACTTC.

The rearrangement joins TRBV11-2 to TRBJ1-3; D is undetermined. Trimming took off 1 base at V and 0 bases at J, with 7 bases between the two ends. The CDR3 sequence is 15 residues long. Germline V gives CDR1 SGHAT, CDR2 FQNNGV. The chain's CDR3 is CASSLAVSSGNTIYF. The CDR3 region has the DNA TGTGCCAGCAGCTTAGCAGTCAGCTCTGGAAACACCATATATTTT. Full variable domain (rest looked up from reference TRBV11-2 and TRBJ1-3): EAGVAQSPRYKIIEKRQSVAFWCNPISGHATLYWYQQILGQGPKLLIQFQNNGVVDDSQLPKDRFSAERLKGVDSTLKIQPAKLEDSAVYLCASSLAVSSGNTIYFGEGSWLTVV.

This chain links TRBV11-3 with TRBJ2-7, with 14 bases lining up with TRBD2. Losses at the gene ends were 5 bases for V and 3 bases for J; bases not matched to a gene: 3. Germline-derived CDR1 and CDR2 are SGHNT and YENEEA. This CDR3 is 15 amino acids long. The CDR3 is CASSQGLAGDYEQYF. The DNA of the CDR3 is TGTGCCAGCAGCCAGGGACTAGCGGGAGACTACGAGCAGTACTTC.

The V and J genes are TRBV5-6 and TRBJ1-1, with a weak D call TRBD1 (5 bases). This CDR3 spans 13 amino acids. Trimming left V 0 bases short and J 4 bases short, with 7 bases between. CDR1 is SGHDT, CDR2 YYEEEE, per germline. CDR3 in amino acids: CASSLAGPTEAFF. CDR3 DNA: TGTGCCAGCAGCTTGGCAGGGCCCACTGAAGCTTTCTTT.

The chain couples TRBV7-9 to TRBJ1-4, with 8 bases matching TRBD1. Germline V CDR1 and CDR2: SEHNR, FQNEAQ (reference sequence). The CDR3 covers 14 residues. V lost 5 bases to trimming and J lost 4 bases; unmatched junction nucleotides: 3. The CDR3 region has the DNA TGTGCCAGCAGCGAGGGACAGGTTAATGAAAAACTGTTTTTT. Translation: CASSEGQVNEKLFF.

CDR3 DNA: TGTGCCAGCAGCTTGAGGAAAAACATTCAGTACTTC. Protein sequence: CASSLRKNIQYF. This sequence joins TRBV7-2 and TRBJ2-4; D gene uncertain. V was pared by 3 bases and J by 4 bases, with 4 bases between. The CDR3 covers 12 residues. CDR1 SGHTA and CDR2 FQGNSA come from the germline V gene.

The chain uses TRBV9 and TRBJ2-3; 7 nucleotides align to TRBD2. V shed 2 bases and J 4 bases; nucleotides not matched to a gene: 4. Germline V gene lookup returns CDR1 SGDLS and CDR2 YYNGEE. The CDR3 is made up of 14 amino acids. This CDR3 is CASSVSLAADTQYF. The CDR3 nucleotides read TGTGCCAGCAGCGTTAGTCTAGCGGCAGATACGCAGTATTTT.

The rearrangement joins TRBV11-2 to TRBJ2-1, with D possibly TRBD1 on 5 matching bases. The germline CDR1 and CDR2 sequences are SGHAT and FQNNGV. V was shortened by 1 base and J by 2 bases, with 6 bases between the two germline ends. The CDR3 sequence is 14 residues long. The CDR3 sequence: CASSLVRAYNEQFF. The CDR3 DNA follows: TGTGCCAGCAGCTTAGTCAGGGCCTACAATGAGCAGTTCTTC. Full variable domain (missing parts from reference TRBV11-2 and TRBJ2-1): EAGVAQSPRYKIIEKRQSVAFWCNPISGHATLYWYQQILGQGPKLLIQFQNNGVVDDSQLPKDRFSAERLKGVDSTLKIQPAKLEDSAVYLCASSLVRAYNEQFFGPGTRLTVL.

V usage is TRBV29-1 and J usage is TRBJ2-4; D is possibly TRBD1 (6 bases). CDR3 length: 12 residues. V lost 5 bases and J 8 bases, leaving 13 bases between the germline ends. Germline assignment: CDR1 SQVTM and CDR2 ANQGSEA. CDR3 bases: TGCAGCGTTAGGGGACAACCCGACATTCAGTACTTC. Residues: CSVRGQPDIQYF.

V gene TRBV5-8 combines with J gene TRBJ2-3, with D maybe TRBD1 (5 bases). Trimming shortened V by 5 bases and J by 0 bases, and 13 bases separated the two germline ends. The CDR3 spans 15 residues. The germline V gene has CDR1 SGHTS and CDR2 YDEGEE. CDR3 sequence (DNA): TGTGCCAGCAGTAAGGGGCCAACTAGCACAGATACGCAGTATTTT. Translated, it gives CASSKGPTSTDTQYF.

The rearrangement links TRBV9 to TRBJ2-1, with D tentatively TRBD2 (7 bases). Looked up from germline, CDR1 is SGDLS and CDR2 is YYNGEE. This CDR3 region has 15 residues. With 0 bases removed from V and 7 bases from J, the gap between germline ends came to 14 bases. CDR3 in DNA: TGTGCCAGCAGCGTAGGAGGGGGGGGGATTAATGAGCAGTTCTTC. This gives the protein CASSVGGGGINEQFF.

The DNA of the CDR3 is TGCGCCAGCAGCAAGGGACAGCTGAACACTGAAGCTTTCTTT. This codes for CASSKGQLNTEAFF. The V and J genes are TRBV5-1 and TRBJ1-1; 7 bases align to TRBD1. CDR1 is SGHRS, CDR2 YFSETQ, per germline. The CDR3 has 14 residues. V lost 4 bases to trimming and J lost 0 bases; unmatched junction nucleotides: 3.

Here the CDR3 reads CASSYLNPTGGLSYEQYF. CDR3 bases: TGTGCCAGCAGCTACCTGAACCCGACAGGGGGTTTATCCTACGAGCAGTACTTC. The chain is built from TRBV11-2 and TRBJ2-7; TRBD1 matches 9 bases. Germline V gives CDR1 SGHAT, CDR2 FQNNGV. V dropped 4 bases and J dropped 1; count of bases not matched to a gene: 14. CDR3 length: 18 amino acids.

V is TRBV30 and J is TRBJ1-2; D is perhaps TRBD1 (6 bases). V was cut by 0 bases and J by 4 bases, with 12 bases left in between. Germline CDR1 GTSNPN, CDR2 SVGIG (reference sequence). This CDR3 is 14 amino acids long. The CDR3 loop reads CAWSVMDRSYGYTF. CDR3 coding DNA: TGTGCCTGGAGTGTAATGGACAGATCCTATGGCTACACCTTC.

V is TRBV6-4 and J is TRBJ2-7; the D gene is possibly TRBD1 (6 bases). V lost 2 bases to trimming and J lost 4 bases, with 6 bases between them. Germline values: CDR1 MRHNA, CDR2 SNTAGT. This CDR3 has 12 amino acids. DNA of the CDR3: TGTGCCAGCAGTGACAGGGGGTACGAGCAGTACTTC. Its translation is CASSDRGYEQYF.

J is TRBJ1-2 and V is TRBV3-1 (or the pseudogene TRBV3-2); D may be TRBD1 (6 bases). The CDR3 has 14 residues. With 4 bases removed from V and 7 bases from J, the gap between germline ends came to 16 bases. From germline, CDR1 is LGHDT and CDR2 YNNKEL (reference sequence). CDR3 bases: TGTGCCAGCAGCCCCTGGACAGAAGGGATTGGCTACACCTTC. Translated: CASSPWTEGIGYTF.

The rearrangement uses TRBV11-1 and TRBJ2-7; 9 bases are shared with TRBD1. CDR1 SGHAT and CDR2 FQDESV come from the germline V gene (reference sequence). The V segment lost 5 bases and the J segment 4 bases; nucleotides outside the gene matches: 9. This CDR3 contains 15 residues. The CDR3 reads CASSRSGQGYYEQYF. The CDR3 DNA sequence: TGTGCCAGCAGCCGGTCGGGACAGGGTTATTACGAGCAGTACTTC.

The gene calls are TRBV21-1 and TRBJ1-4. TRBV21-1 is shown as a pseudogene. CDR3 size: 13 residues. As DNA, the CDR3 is TGTGCCAGCAGCCACACTACCGGAGAAAAACTGTTTTTT. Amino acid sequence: CASSHTTGEKLFF.

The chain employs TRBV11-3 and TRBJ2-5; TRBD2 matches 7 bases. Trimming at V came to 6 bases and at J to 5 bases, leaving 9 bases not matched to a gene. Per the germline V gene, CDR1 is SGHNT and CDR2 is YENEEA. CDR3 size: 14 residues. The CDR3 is CASSLEAGRETQYF. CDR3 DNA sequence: TGTGCCAGCAGTTTGGAAGCGGGGCGGGAGACCCAGTACTTC.